These T cell receptor beta chains were read from a single sample in a study of T cells in Graves' hyperthyroidism and ophthalmopathy. MiXCR was run by TCRdb on the multiplex PCR reads, yielding one entry per CDR3 protein. The data contain over 250,000 distinct CDR3 sequences, roughly 15% of them singletons. Sequenced sample: blood. Source of these receptors: a middle-aged woman with Graves' ophthalmopathy. The CDR3 runs from the conserved cysteine through the conserved F or W. D genes are given only for firm matches. Part of the rows lack a size; the others show once, few, many or a class for expanded clones.

abundance: NA; v_gene: TRBV4-2; d_gene: TRBD2; j_gene: TRBJ2-5; CDR3aa: CASSQEPSGGGKTQYF; CDR3nt: TGTGCCAGCAGCCAAGAACCTAGCGGGGGGGGAAAGACCCAGTACTTC
abundance: many; v_gene: TRBV12-3/TRBV12-4; d_gene: NA; j_gene: TRBJ1-2; CDR3aa: CASSARYYGYTF; CDR3nt: TGTGCCAGCAGCGCACGGTACTATGGCTACACCTTC
abundance: many; v_gene: TRBV25-1; d_gene: NA; j_gene: TRBJ2-3; CDR3aa: CASSGPPVGTPSTDTQYF; CDR3nt: TGTGCCAGCAGTGGACCTCCCGTGGGTACTCCTAGCACAGATACGCAGTATTTT
abundance: NA; v_gene: TRBV11-3; d_gene: NA; j_gene: TRBJ2-2; CDR3aa: CASSPHGNTGELFF; CDR3nt: TGTGCCAGCAGCCCCCACGGGAACACCGGGGAGCTGTTTTTT
abundance: many; v_gene: TRBV7-9; d_gene: NA; j_gene: TRBJ2-7; CDR3aa: CASSLPGGIGGEQYF; CDR3nt: TGTGCCAGCAGCTTACCAGGCGGGATAGGGGGCGAGCAGTACTTC
abundance: many; v_gene: TRBV20-1; d_gene: NA; j_gene: TRBJ2-1; CDR3aa: CSAPSIRSDYNEQFF; CDR3nt: TGCAGTGCTCCTTCGATTCGGAGCGACTACAATGAGCAGTTCTTC
abundance: many; v_gene: TRBV5-6; d_gene: NA; j_gene: TRBJ1-2; CDR3aa: CASSLEGTGYTF; CDR3nt: TGTGCCAGCAGCTTGGAAGGGACTGGCTACACCTTC
abundance: NA; v_gene: TRBV25-1; d_gene: NA; j_gene: TRBJ1-4; CDR3aa: CASSEPQGTNEKLFF; CDR3nt: TGTGCCAGCAGTGAGCCTCAGGGGACTAATGAAAAACTGTTTTTT
abundance: many; v_gene: TRBV13; d_gene: TRBD1; j_gene: TRBJ1-1; CDR3aa: CASSSRTGGIVNTEAFF; CDR3nt: TGTGCCAGCAGCTCCCGGACAGGGGGCATTGTGAACACTGAAGCTTTCTTT
abundance: many; v_gene: TRBV20-1; d_gene: TRBD1; j_gene: TRBJ2-7; CDR3aa: CSPLDRGPSREQYF; CDR3nt: TGCAGTCCCTTAGACAGGGGACCATCGAGGGAGCAGTACTTC
abundance: few; v_gene: TRBV20-1; d_gene: NA; j_gene: TRBJ1-6; CDR3aa: CSARSDSYNSPLHF; CDR3nt: TGCAGTGCTAGAAGTGACTCCTATAATTCACCCCTCCACTTT
abundance: NA; v_gene: TRBV7-2; d_gene: NA; j_gene: TRBJ2-1; CDR3aa: CASSPRASEQFF; CDR3nt: TGTGCCAGCAGCCCGCGGGCCAGTGAGCAGTTCTTC
abundance: many; v_gene: TRBV7-2; d_gene: TRBD1; j_gene: TRBJ2-1; CDR3aa: CASRRDRGRNEQFF; CDR3nt: TGTGCCAGCAGACGGGACAGGGGGCGGAATGAGCAGTTCTTC
abundance: few; v_gene: TRBV20-1; d_gene: NA; j_gene: TRBJ2-7; CDR3aa: CSARWLTYEQYF; CDR3nt: TGCAGTGCTAGGTGGTTAACCTACGAGCAGTACTTC
abundance: many; v_gene: TRBV28; d_gene: NA; j_gene: TRBJ2-6; CDR3aa: CASSLGLGANVLTF; CDR3nt: TGTGCCAGCAGTTTAGGACTGGGGGCCAACGTCCTGACTTTC
abundance: few; v_gene: TRBV5-6; d_gene: TRBD2; j_gene: TRBJ2-5; CDR3aa: CASSLFLAGAQETQYF; CDR3nt: TGTGCCAGCAGCTTGTTTCTAGCGGGGGCCCAAGAGACCCAGTACTTC
abundance: many; v_gene: TRBV28; d_gene: NA; j_gene: TRBJ2-7; CDR3aa: CASSLPRAYEQYF; CDR3nt: TGTGCCAGCAGTTTGCCCCGGGCCTACGAGCAGTACTTC
abundance: many; v_gene: TRBV9; d_gene: TRBD1; j_gene: TRBJ2-7; CDR3aa: CASSPGQGLEEQYF; CDR3nt: TGTGCCAGCAGCCCGGGACAGGGCCTCGAGGAGCAGTACTTC
abundance: many; v_gene: TRBV5-6; d_gene: NA; j_gene: TRBJ1-1; CDR3aa: CASSLANRNTEAFF; CDR3nt: TGTGCCAGCAGCTTGGCGAATAGGAACACTGAAGCTTTCTTT
abundance: many; v_gene: TRBV7-2; d_gene: TRBD1; j_gene: TRBJ1-5; CDR3aa: CASSSGGFSNQPQHF; CDR3nt: TGTGCCAGCAGTTCAGGGGGCTTTAGCAATCAGCCCCAGCATTTT
abundance: NA; v_gene: TRBV20-1; d_gene: TRBD2; j_gene: TRBJ2-7; CDR3aa: CSARDGGAAYNEQYF; CDR3nt: TGCAGTGCTAGAGACGGGGGGGCGGCCTACAATGAGCAGTACTTC
abundance: many; v_gene: TRBV20-1; d_gene: TRBD2; j_gene: TRBJ2-3; CDR3aa: CSARISGGFTDTQYF; CDR3nt: TGCAGTGCTAGAATAAGCGGGGGATTCACAGATACGCAGTATTTT
abundance: NA; v_gene: TRBV18; d_gene: NA; j_gene: TRBJ1-2; CDR3aa: CASSPLQSYGYTF; CDR3nt: TGTGCCAGCTCACCATTACAGTCCTATGGCTACACCTTC
abundance: many; v_gene: TRBV28; d_gene: NA; j_gene: TRBJ2-3; CDR3aa: CASSNTGGSTDTQYF; CDR3nt: TGTGCCAGCAGCAATACGGGCGGTTCGACAGATACGCAGTATTTT
abundance: many; v_gene: TRBV28; d_gene: TRBD1; j_gene: TRBJ2-6; CDR3aa: CASSNQGAGGANVLTF; CDR3nt: TGTGCCAGCAGCAACCAGGGGGCAGGTGGGGCCAACGTCCTGACTTTC
abundance: few; v_gene: TRBV5-1; d_gene: TRBD2; j_gene: TRBJ2-1; CDR3aa: CASSLARASGGEQFF; CDR3nt: TGCGCCAGCAGCTTGGCTCGGGCTAGCGGGGGTGAGCAGTTCTTC
abundance: many; v_gene: TRBV11-2; d_gene: TRBD2; j_gene: TRBJ2-1; CDR3aa: CASSSPRTSGSLGEQFF; CDR3nt: TGTGCCAGCAGCTCCCCTAGGACTAGCGGGAGTCTCGGTGAGCAGTTCTTC
abundance: few; v_gene: TRBV5-4; d_gene: TRBD2; j_gene: TRBJ2-5; CDR3aa: CASSGGTSVWETQYF; CDR3nt: TGTGCCAGCAGCGGTGGGACTAGCGTGTGGGAGACCCAGTACTTC
abundance: many; v_gene: TRBV28; d_gene: NA; j_gene: TRBJ1-6; CDR3aa: CASSPGRPFPLHF; CDR3nt: TGTGCCAGCAGCCCGGGACGGCCGTTCCCCCTCCACTTT
abundance: many; v_gene: TRBV11-2; d_gene: TRBD1; j_gene: TRBJ2-2; CDR3aa: CASNRGRLAAGELFF; CDR3nt: TGTGCCAGCAACAGGGGGCGGCTAGCTGCCGGGGAGCTGTTTTTT
abundance: once; v_gene: TRBV5-1; d_gene: NA; j_gene: TRBJ2-1; CDR3aa: CASSSLPGLHNEQFF; CDR3nt: TGCGCCAGCAGCTCCCTTCCGGGACTTCATAATGAGCAGTTCTTC
abundance: NA; v_gene: TRBV3-1; d_gene: TRBD1; j_gene: TRBJ2-5; CDR3aa: CASSGTGGAETQYF; CDR3nt: TGTGCCAGCAGCGGAACAGGGGGCGCGGAGACCCAGTACTTC
abundance: many; v_gene: TRBV2; d_gene: NA; j_gene: TRBJ1-3; CDR3aa: CASTSQSTSGNTIYF; CDR3nt: TGTGCCAGCACCTCACAGAGTACCTCTGGAAACACCATATATTTT
abundance: NA; v_gene: TRBV3-1; d_gene: NA; j_gene: TRBJ2-3; CDR3aa: CASSQGQGTDTQYF; CDR3nt: TGTGCCAGCAGCCAAGGGCAGGGCACAGATACGCAGTATTTT
abundance: few; v_gene: TRBV27; d_gene: NA; j_gene: TRBJ2-2; CDR3aa: CASSLKGELFF; CDR3nt: TGTGCCAGCAGTTTAAAAGGGGAGCTGTTTTTT
abundance: many; v_gene: TRBV6-1; d_gene: TRBD2; j_gene: TRBJ2-3; CDR3aa: CASTARGEPTDTQYF; CDR3nt: TGTGCCAGCACGGCGCGGGGGGAACCCACAGATACGCAGTATTTT
abundance: NA; v_gene: TRBV5-1; d_gene: NA; j_gene: TRBJ1-6; CDR3aa: CASSQEVPGWANSPLHF; CDR3nt: TGCGCCAGCAGCCAAGAGGTCCCGGGCTGGGCTAATTCACCCCTCCACTTT
abundance: many; v_gene: TRBV20-1; d_gene: NA; j_gene: TRBJ1-5; CDR3aa: CSANDNNQPQHF; CDR3nt: TGCAGTGCTAACGACAATAATCAGCCCCAGCATTTT
abundance: many; v_gene: TRBV5-6; d_gene: NA; j_gene: TRBJ2-3; CDR3aa: CASSLAGMWTDTQYF; CDR3nt: TGTGCCAGCAGCTTGGCGGGAATGTGGACAGATACGCAGTATTTT
abundance: many; v_gene: TRBV11-2; d_gene: TRBD2; j_gene: TRBJ2-1; CDR3aa: CASSFRPGTSAFNEQFF; CDR3nt: TGTGCCAGCAGTTTCCGCCCCGGGACTAGCGCATTCAATGAGCAGTTCTTC
abundance: many; v_gene: TRBV27; d_gene: NA; j_gene: TRBJ2-2; CDR3aa: CASTLLGGTGELFF; CDR3nt: TGTGCCAGCACCCTCTTAGGGGGGACCGGGGAGCTGTTTTTT
abundance: NA; v_gene: TRBV5-1; d_gene: TRBD2; j_gene: TRBJ2-2; CDR3aa: CASSPPASGESGELFF; CDR3nt: TGCGCCAGCAGCCCGCCGGCCAGCGGGGAGTCCGGGGAGCTGTTTTTT
abundance: NA; v_gene: TRBV10-1; d_gene: TRBD1; j_gene: TRBJ1-1; CDR3aa: CASISGGGEAFF; CDR3nt: TGCGCCAGCATATCAGGGGGCGGCGAAGCTTTCTTT